The T cell receptor beta chain under discussion was sequenced for a study of control samples from healthy donors and cancer patients. This clone was detected only once. The trim removed 6 bases at V and 4 bases at J, leaving 7 bases unmatched. Germline assignment: CDR1 MNHEY and CDR2 SMNVEV (reference sequence). The CDR3 runs to 16 residues. Clones were read by immunoSEQ multiplex PCR, and TCRdb kept only the in-frame ones, dropping some. Of 130,000 or so clones listed, roughly 90% are singletons. This clonotype was sampled from a man aged 45 to 65 in good health. This sequence joins TRBV27 and TRBJ2-6, with 9 bases aligning to TRBD1. Sequences were obtained from blood. The CDR3 DNA follows: TGTGCCAGCAGACGGGACAGGGCAAGAGGGGCCAACGTCCTGACTTTC. It yields the protein CASRRDRARGANVLTF.